A single sample gave rise to the 4 T cell receptor beta chains below, sequenced in a study of tissue T cells after allogeneic stem cell transplantation. Produced via immunoSEQ multiplex PCR; TCRdb's table is partial and in-frame only. Of just under 7,500 clones in the sample, approximately 70% are singletons; the top ten hold around 0.78%. The sequenced material came from blood. The receptor source for this set is a female BALB/c mouse in good health. The MHC haplotype recorded for the strain is H2-d.

This clone appeared a single time. Mouse gene names apply. The CDR3 end falls 1 residue outside the read, so it is completed with the germline J gene. This chain joins TRBV19 and TRBJ2-5; D possibly uses TRBD1 or TRBD2 (6 bases each). V dropped 0 bases and J dropped 6 bases, with 11 bases sitting between them. The CDR3 loop spans 14 amino acids. Germline assignment: CDR1 FNHDT and CDR2 SITEND (reference sequence). This CDR3 is CASSIAGAGDTQYF. The DNA read from the CDR3 is TGTGCCAGCAGTATAGCGGGGGCGGGTGACACCCAGTAC.

Concerning this clone itself: Any gene name here is a mouse gene name. The observed sequence ends 1 residue before the CDR3 terminus, with the missing tail filled in from the germline J gene. This chain links TRBV2 with TRBJ2-3; 12 bases align to TRBD2. The trim removed 2 bases at V and 6 bases at J, leaving 3 bases unmatched. Germline V CDR1 and CDR2: LGHNA, YSYQKL. CDR3 length equals 15 residues. The CDR3 DNA, read in part, is TGTGCCAGCAGCCAACGGGACTGGGGGGCGGAAACGCTGTAT. This translates into CASSQRDWGAETLY. The whole CDR3 is CASSQRDWGAETLYF.

In the case of this clone: Mouse gene names and germline throughout. The CDR3 end falls 1 residue outside the read, so it is completed with the germline J gene. This rearrangement joins TRBV29 to TRBJ1-4, with D possibly being TRBD1 (5 bases). Germline V gene lookup returns CDR1 MSHET and CDR2 SYDVDS. The CDR3 runs to 16 residues. V dropped 1 base and J dropped 0 bases, with 9 bases sitting between them. CDR3 DNA, as far as it was read: TGTGCTAGCAGTTTATATGGGGGAATTTCCAACGAAAGATTATTT. It yields the protein CASSLYGGISNERLF. The entire CDR3 is CASSLYGGISNERLFF.

This clone was recorded a few times. Each gene name is a mouse one. The read falls 1 residue short of the CDR3 end, and the missing part is taken from the germline J gene. The rearrangement joins TRBV4 to TRBJ1-3; 8 nucleotides align to TRBD1. Looked up from germline, CDR1 is LGHDT and CDR2 is YNNKQL (reference sequence). Trimming cost V 8 bases and J 0 bases; bases outside gene matches: 6. This CDR3 comprises 15 residues. CDR3 in amino acids: CASPTGDLSGNTLYF. The sequenced CDR3 bases are TGTGCCAGCCCGACAGGGGACCTTTCTGGAAATACGCTCTAT.